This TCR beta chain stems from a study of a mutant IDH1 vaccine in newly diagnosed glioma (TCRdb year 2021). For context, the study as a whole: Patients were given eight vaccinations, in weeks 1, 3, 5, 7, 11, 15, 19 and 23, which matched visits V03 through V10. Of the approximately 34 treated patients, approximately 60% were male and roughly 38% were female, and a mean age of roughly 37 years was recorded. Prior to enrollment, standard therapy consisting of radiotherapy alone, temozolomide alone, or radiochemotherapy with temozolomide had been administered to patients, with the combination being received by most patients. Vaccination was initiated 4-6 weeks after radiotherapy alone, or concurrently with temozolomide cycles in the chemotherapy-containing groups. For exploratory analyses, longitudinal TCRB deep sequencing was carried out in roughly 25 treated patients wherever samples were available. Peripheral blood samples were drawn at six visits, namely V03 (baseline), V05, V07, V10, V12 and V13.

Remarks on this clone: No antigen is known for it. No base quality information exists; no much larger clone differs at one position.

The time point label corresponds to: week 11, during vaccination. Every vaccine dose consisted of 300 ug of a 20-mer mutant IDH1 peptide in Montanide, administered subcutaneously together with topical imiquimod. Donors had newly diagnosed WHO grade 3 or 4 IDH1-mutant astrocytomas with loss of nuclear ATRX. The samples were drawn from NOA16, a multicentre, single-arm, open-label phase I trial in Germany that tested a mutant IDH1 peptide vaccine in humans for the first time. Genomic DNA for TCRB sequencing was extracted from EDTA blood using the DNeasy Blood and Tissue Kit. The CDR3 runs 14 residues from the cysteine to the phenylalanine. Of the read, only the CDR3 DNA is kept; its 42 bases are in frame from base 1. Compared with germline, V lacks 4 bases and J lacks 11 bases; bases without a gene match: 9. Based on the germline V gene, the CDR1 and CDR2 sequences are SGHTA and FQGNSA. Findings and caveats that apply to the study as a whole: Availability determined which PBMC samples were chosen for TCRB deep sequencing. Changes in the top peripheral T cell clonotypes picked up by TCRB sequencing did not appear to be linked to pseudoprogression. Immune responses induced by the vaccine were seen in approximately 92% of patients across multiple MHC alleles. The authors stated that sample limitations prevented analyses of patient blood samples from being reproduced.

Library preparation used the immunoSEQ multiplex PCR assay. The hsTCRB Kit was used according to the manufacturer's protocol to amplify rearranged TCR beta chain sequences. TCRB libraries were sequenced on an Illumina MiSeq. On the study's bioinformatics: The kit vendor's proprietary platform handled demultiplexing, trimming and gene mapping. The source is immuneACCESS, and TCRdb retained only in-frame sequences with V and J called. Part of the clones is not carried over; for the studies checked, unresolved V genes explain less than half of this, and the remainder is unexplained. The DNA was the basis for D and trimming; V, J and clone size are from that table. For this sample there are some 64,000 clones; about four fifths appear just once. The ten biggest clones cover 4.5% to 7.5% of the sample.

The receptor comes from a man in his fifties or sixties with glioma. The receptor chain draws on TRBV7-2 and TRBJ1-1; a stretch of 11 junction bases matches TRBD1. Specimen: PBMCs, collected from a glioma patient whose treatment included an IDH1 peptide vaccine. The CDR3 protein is CASSWGGQGAGAFF. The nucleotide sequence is TGTGCCAGCAGCTGGGGCGGACAGGGGGCCGGGGCTTTCTTT.